This entry lists 24 T cell receptor beta chains sequenced from one sample in a study of cytomegalovirus exposure and HLA in healthy donors. The PCR was carried out with 60 Vbeta primers and 13 Jbeta primers. Measured with immunoSEQ multiplex PCR; TCRdb has only the in-frame clones, and not every one. The sample consists of fewer than 200,000 clones, roughly 90% of them appearing once. The specimen was PBMCs. The receptors were gathered from a girl less than two years old in good health and CMV-seronegative.

V gene TRBV9 combines with J gene TRBJ2-5, with 7 positions matching TRBD2. Germline lookup yields CDR1 SGDLS and CDR2 YYNGEE. The CDR3 runs to 15 residues. The ends lost 1 base at V and 1 base at J; junction bases unmatched: 4. As DNA, the CDR3 is TGTGCCAGCAGCGTACGGGGAGGGCCCCAAGAGACCCAGTACTTC. Translation gives CASSVRGGPQETQYF. The full variable domain, rest sourced from reference TRBV9 and TRBJ2-5, is DSGVTQTPKHLITATGQRVTLRCSPRSGDLSVYWYQQSLDQGLQFLIQYYNGEERAKGNILERFSAQQFPDLHSELNLSSLELGDSALYFCASSVRGGPQETQYFGPGTRLLVL.

A note on this clone: One junction end does not reproduce the germline sequence, and a read error may be involved. V gene TRBV7-9 combines with J gene TRBJ1-6; D not certain. This CDR3 is 13 amino acids long. In germline, CDR1 is SEHNR, CDR2 FQNEAQ (reference sequence). The DNA of the CDR3 is TGTTCCAGCAGCCCCTCCCATAATTCACCCCTCCACTTT. This sequence encodes CSSSPSHNSPLHF.

This clone was observed once. This rearrangement joins TRBV15 to TRBJ2-1, with TRBD2 matching over 7 bases. The CDR3 covers 14 residues. Germline V CDR1 and CDR2: LNHNV, YYDKDF (reference sequence). V was clipped by 3 bases and J by 8 bases; unmatched bases: 7. The CDR3 nucleotides read TGTGCCACCAGCAGCTCCGGGAGGTGGGATGAGCAGTTCTTC. It yields the protein CATSSSGRWDEQFF.

The chain carries TRBV27 and TRBJ2-7; TRBD2 might be the D (7 bases). The V gene's germline CDR1 is MNHEY and CDR2 SMNVEV (reference sequence). V dropped 1 base and J dropped 3 bases, with 10 bases sitting between them. This CDR3 spans 14 amino acids. CDR3 in amino acids: CASSLLGGVYEQYF. CDR3 bases: TGTGCCAGCAGTTTATTAGGGGGGGTCTACGAGCAGTACTTC.

CDR3 sequence reads: CASSLERSYEQYF. The CDR3 coding sequence is TGTGCCAGCAGCTTAGAGAGGTCCTACGAGCAGTACTTC. This chain links TRBV7-2 with TRBJ2-7; D remains ambiguous. Germline CDR1 SGHTA, CDR2 FQGNSA. The CDR3 consists of 13 residues. The V gene lost 1 base and the J gene lost 1 base, with 5 bases spanning the gap.

This chain links TRBV29-1 with TRBJ1-5; D gene uncertain. The germline V gene has CDR1 SQVTM and CDR2 ANQGSEA. V shed 4 bases and J shed 5 bases, with 9 bases lying between them. The CDR3 consists of 12 residues. The DNA for the CDR3 is TGCAGCGTTGGGGAGGGAGATCAGCCCCAGCATTTT. Translating gives CSVGEGDQPQHF.

J is TRBJ1-2 and V is TRBV10-1; D might be TRBD1 (6 bases). The CDR3 consists of 15 residues. Germline loops: CDR1 WNHNN, CDR2 SYGVQD (reference sequence). The ends were cut back, 5 bases at V and 6 bases at J, with 19 bases in the middle. This CDR3 reads CASSPLTGRDDGYTF. The CDR3 region has the DNA TGCGCCAGCAGTCCTCTCACAGGGAGGGACGATGGCTACACCTTC.

In this sample, this clone turned up once. CDR3 in amino acids: CASSESTENTEAFF. DNA for the CDR3: TGCGCCAGCAGTGAGTCAACAGAGAACACTGAAGCTTTCTTT. The V and J genes are TRBV10-1 and TRBJ1-1, with D uncertain. This CDR3 has 14 residues. V lost 0 bases, J lost 1 base, and 6 bases lay in between. Per the germline V gene, CDR1 is WNHNN and CDR2 is SYGVQD (reference sequence).

The chain recombines TRBV7-9 with TRBJ2-1; a possible D gene is TRBD1 (6 bases). Germline CDR1 and CDR2: SEHNR and FQNEAQ (reference sequence). V was trimmed by 5 bases and J by 5 bases, leaving 16 bases between them. The CDR3 extends over 15 amino acids. The CDR3 DNA follows: TGTGCCAGCAGCCCTGTAGTACAGGGTCACAATGAGCAGTTCTTC. Protein product: CASSPVVQGHNEQFF.

The genes are TRBV13 and TRBJ2-6; TRBD2 matches at 7 bases. The junction had 3 bases not matched to a gene; V was cut back by 2 bases and J by 2 bases. This CDR3 spans 16 amino acids. The germline V gene encodes CDR1 PRHDT and CDR2 FYEKMQ (reference sequence). CDR3 loop: CASSLRGSTGANVLTF. CDR3 in DNA: TGTGCCAGCAGCTTACGCGGGAGCACTGGGGCCAACGTCCTGACTTTC.

The rearrangement uses TRBV30 and TRBJ1-1, with D perhaps matching TRBD1 (5 bases). Germline V CDR1 and CDR2: GTSNPN, SVGIG (reference sequence). CDR3 length equals 13 residues. V was trimmed by 0 bases and J by 4 bases, leaving 9 bases between them. In nucleotides, the CDR3 is TGTGCCTGGAGTGTAAGCGGGGCCACTGAAGCTTTCTTT. This sequence encodes CAWSVSGATEAFF.

The chain is built from TRBV21-1 and TRBJ2-3; the table's D call of TRBD1 was not tested on the DNA. TRBV21-1 is a pseudogene locus. The CDR3 loop spans 16 amino acids. CDR3 sequence: CASSKFNAGCWDTQYF. In DNA form, the CDR3 reads TGTGCCAGCAGCAAATTTAATGCAGGGTGTTGGGATACGCAGTATTTT.

V is TRBV19 and J is TRBJ2-1; 8 bases agree with TRBD2. Germline V CDR1 and CDR2: LNHDA, SQIVND (reference sequence). This CDR3 is built from 16 residues. With V trimmed by 2 bases and J by 2 bases, 5 bases remained unmatched. CDR3 sequence (DNA): TGTGCCAGTAGTATATCCAGCGGGAGCCCCTACAATGAGCAGTTCTTC. Amino acid sequence: CASSISSGSPYNEQFF.

This rearrangement joins TRBV6-1 to TRBJ2-7, with 9 bases matching TRBD1. V trimming: 2 bases; J trimming: 1 base; junction bases outside the gene matches: 3. The germline V gene encodes CDR1 MNHNS and CDR2 SASEGT. CDR3 length: 15 residues. The CDR3 here is CASSESGTGSYEQYF. The CDR3 DNA is TGTGCCAGCAGTGAATCCGGGACAGGGTCCTACGAGCAGTACTTC.

This chain links TRBV5-1 with TRBJ1-2; 8 bases match TRBD1. Germline V lookup: CDR1 SGHRS, CDR2 YFSETQ. The V segment lost 0 bases and the J segment 0 bases; nucleotides outside the gene matches: 7. This CDR3 contains 17 residues. The chain's CDR3 is CASSLGDRLPSNYGYTF. CDR3 sequence (DNA): TGCGCCAGCAGCTTGGGGGACAGGCTTCCTTCTAACTATGGCTACACCTTC. Drawing the rest from reference TRBV5-1 and TRBJ1-2, the complete variable domain is KAGVTQTPRYLIKTRGQQVTLSCSPISGHRSVSWYQQTPGQGLQFLFEYFSETQRNKGNFPGRFSGRQFSNSRSEMNVSTLELGDSALYLCASSLGDRLPSNYGYTFGSGTRLTVV.

J is TRBJ2-7 and V is TRBV30, with 8 bases aligning to TRBD1. CDR3 size: 16 residues. Germline-derived CDR1 and CDR2 are GTSNPN and SVGIG (reference sequence). The junction had 9 bases not matched to a gene; V was cut back by 2 bases and J by 0 bases. The DNA of the CDR3 is TGTGCCTGGAGTCGGACAGGGCGACGTTACTCCTACGAGCAGTACTTC. Its protein product is CAWSRTGRRYSYEQYF.

The CDR3 reads CASSYAGGNSPLHF. Here the CDR3 DNA reads TGCGCCAGCAGCTACGCAGGGGGGAATTCACCCCTCCACTTT. This chain connects TRBV5-1 to TRBJ1-6, with 7 bases fitting TRBD1. V lost 3 bases to trimming and J lost 7 bases; unmatched junction nucleotides: 4. The CDR3 has 14 residues. CDR1 SGHRS and CDR2 YFSETQ come from the germline V gene.

The chain couples TRBV29-1 to TRBJ1-2; the match to TRBD1 covers 8 bases. J was trimmed by 5 bases and V by 4 bases; bases with no gene match: 12. CDR3 length: 15 residues. Germline CDR1 and CDR2: SQVTM and ANQGSEA. The DNA of the CDR3 is TGCAGCGTTGCCGCCTTCGACAGGGGTTATTATGGCTACACCTTC. Translated: CSVAAFDRGYYGYTF.

This chain connects TRBV6-5 to TRBJ2-3; 10 bases align to TRBD2. Germline lookup yields CDR1 MNHEY and CDR2 SVGAGI. This CDR3 comprises 15 residues. After removal of 6 bases from V and 4 bases from J, the junction contained 7 bases not matched to a gene. CDR3 amino acids: CASRPAGGPPDTQYF. The CDR3, as DNA: TGTGCCAGCAGACCAGCGGGGGGGCCACCAGATACGCAGTATTTT.

In the case of this clone: One end of the junction varies from germline; a read error may be responsible. This chain connects TRBV6-5 to TRBJ1-1; the D gene is possibly TRBD1 (6 bases). This CDR3 is 12 amino acids long. Germline loops: CDR1 MNHEY, CDR2 SVGAGI. The CDR3 DNA follows: TGTGCCGGCAGGACAGTGAACACTGAAGCTTTCTTT. Translating it yields CAGRTVNTEAFF.

J is TRBJ1-3 and V is TRBV7-9; D is unresolved. Trimming took off 3 bases at V and 3 bases at J, with 9 bases between the two ends. Germline V gene data show CDR1 as SEHNR and CDR2 as FQNEAQ (reference sequence). The CDR3 is 14 residues long. CDR3 residues: CASSLTRGGNTIYF. The CDR3 coding sequence is TGTGCCAGCAGCTTGACTCGGGGTGGAAACACCATATATTTT.

The J gene is TRBJ2-5, the V gene TRBV6-5; maybe TRBD1 (6 bases). The germline gives CDR1 MNHEY, CDR2 SVGAGI. V lost 6 bases and J 7 bases, leaving 15 bases between the germline ends. The CDR3 length is 13 residues. For the CDR3, the DNA is TGTGCCAGCAGACCTACAGGGAAGGGGACCCAGTACTTC. This sequence encodes CASRPTGKGTQYF.

Only a few counts were recorded for this clone. The chain employs TRBV7-9 and TRBJ2-7; TRBD1 matches 8 bases. Per the germline V gene, CDR1 is SEHNR and CDR2 is FQNEAQ (reference sequence). CDR3 length equals 16 residues. Trimming at V came to 0 bases and at J to 3 bases, leaving 7 bases not matched to a gene. CDR3 amino acids: CASSLALTGGGYEQYF. CDR3 nucleotides: TGTGCCAGCAGCTTAGCCCTTACAGGGGGAGGCTACGAGCAGTACTTC.

The genes are TRBV7-8 and TRBJ1-3, with D tentatively TRBD1 (6 bases). This CDR3 has 17 amino acids. The V gene's germline CDR1 is SGHVS and CDR2 FQNEAQ. Trimming took off 0 bases at V and 2 bases at J, with 14 bases between the two ends. This CDR3 reads CASSLASMPGAGNTIYF. CDR3 nucleotides: TGTGCCAGCAGCTTAGCCAGTATGCCAGGGGCTGGAAACACCATATATTTT. Variable domain in full (rest from reference TRBV7-8 and TRBJ1-3): GAGVSQSPRYKVAKRGQDVALRCDPISGHVSLFWYQQALGQGPEFLTYFQNEAQLDKSGLPSDRFFAERPEGSVSTLKIQRTQQEDSAVYLCASSLASMPGAGNTIYFGEGSWLTVV.